The text below deals with one T cell receptor beta chain. Its antigen remains unknown. PCR was performed using 60 Vbeta and 13 Jbeta primers. Original processing notes: An analysis performed later counted around 86 million unique TCR beta chains (roughly 11 million of them shared). Assay used: immunoSEQ multiplex PCR; TCRdb lists only in-frame clones, some missing. V, J and clone size are those of that table, while D and trimming were read from the DNA. The data show around 190,000 clones, with roughly 79% seen just once and approximately 2% held by the top ten. This sample is part of a study of cytomegalovirus exposure and HLA in healthy donors. Study-wide results and limits: When the data were analyzed later, several of the most significant clusters appeared to be linked to common viral pathogens.

Per germline, CDR1 SGHTA and CDR2 FQGNSA. There are 13 residues in the CDR3. The V and J ends lost 3 bases and 6 bases, in that order; junction bases with no gene match: 5. This chain uses TRBV7-2 with TRBJ2-7, with 7 bases fitting TRBD2. Sequenced sample: PBMCs. The sequence derives from a man younger than 40 in good health and CMV-seronegative. The CDR3 sequence is CASSLGRGREQYF. The CDR3 nucleotides are TGTGCCAGCAGCTTGGGGAGGGGTCGCGAGCAGTACTTC.